The present entry profiles one TCR beta chain with its context. Its recognized antigen is unknown. Per-base quality was not reported, and no clone a single base away is much larger than it. The sample's time point label, decoded: about 28 days (+/-7) after the second vaccine dose. AZD1222 recipients with second doses at about 4 weeks or about 12 weeks were pooled, because spike-specific TCR depth and breadth did not differ between schedules. Vaccinee samples came from UK trials COV001 and COV002, including a single-blind randomized controlled phase 2/3 trial of AZD1222 (ChAdOx1 nCoV-19) in healthy adults. For TCRbeta chain sequencing, PBMC samples from trial participants were taken at day 0 and at day 28 after the second dose. The data stem from a study of T cell responses to AZD1222 COVID-19 vaccine (dated by TCRdb to the early 2020s). Regarding the research as a whole: TCR sequencing covered roughly 230 trial participants: 200 to 220 given two doses of AZD1222 and around 25 given two doses of MenACWY control vaccine. Trial participants were enrolled by age into 18-55, 56-69 and 70-plus year subgroups, with approximately 150, 30 and 60 TCR-sequenced participants respectively.

The CDR3 regions of human TCRbeta chains were analyzed by immunosequencing. Concerning the study's data processing: Repertoire TCRs were checked for matches against a reference library of SARS-CoV-2-specific TCRs that had been generated using the MIRA antigen-specificity platform. Breadth meant the fraction of unique TCRs that were SARS-CoV-2-associated, whereas depth meant the fraction of total T cells that were SARS-CoV-2-associated. Using the MIRA data, each spike-specific TCR was mapped to the spike region that the TCR reacts to and placed in a CD4 or CD8 class. Log10-transformed breadth and depth values were compared by one-way ANOVA with Sidak's multiple comparisons tests. Sourced from immuneACCESS, this table was stored by TCRdb with only in-frame sequences that have V and J called. A share of the clones is absent; for the studies checked, an unresolved V gene accounts for under half, and the remainder has no known explanation. D and trimming were read from the DNA, whereas the V and J calls and clone size are those reported in that table. The sample profile shows 130,000 to 150,000 clones; roughly 90% of them were found once. The ten largest clones add up to under 2% of the sample.

Study-wide conclusions, independent of this receptor: Reportedly, almost half of the unique spike-specific TCRs recognized epitopes lying outside the regions that are mutated in the B.1.351 and B.1.1.7 variants. CD4 TCRs associated with the vaccine covered the entire spike protein, and the dominant responses were in regions 160-218 and 743-854. Because no day 14 peak-response samples were available, repertoires were characterized only after the peak T cell response. The 56-69-year group was small, and its depth increase did not reach significance, likely because of low power. Conclusions about previously exposed vaccinees are limited because only 5 or 6 AZD1222 recipients were SARS-CoV-2 seropositive at baseline. After two AZD1222 doses, both the breadth and the depth of spike-specific TCRs were significantly higher than at day 0 and than in MenACWY recipients. Participants were mostly white British and included more females than males, and it was suggested by the authors that clonal diversity may have been underestimated.

The sequence came from an adult who received the AZD1222 COVID-19 vaccine. This material consisted of peripheral blood, taken 28 days after the second AZD1222 dose.

The DNA sequence is given as TGTGCCAGCAGCATCTGCGGGAGCTCCTACGAGCAGTACTTC. Its protein product is CASSICGSSYEQYF. The sequence is built from TRBV3-1 (or the pseudogene TRBV3-2) and TRBJ2-7, and 7 junctional nucleotides match TRBD2. Inclusive of the bounding cysteine and phenylalanine, the CDR3 is 14 residues long. Just CDR3 DNA is preserved here, 42 bases in frame from base 1. The germline V gene (reference sequence) provides CDR1 LGHDT and CDR2 YNNKEL. V is cut back by 5 bases and J by 0 bases, with 4 bases in the junction unmatched.